A single sample is the source of the 24 T cell receptor beta chains below, sequenced in a study of OX40 agonist ivuxolimab in advanced cancers. This table comes from immunoSEQ multiplex PCR, and its TCRdb copy is limited to in-frame clones, with some not included. The sample carries 60,000 to 85,000 clones, nearly 90% recorded once. The specimen comprised CD4+ or CD8+ T cells sorted from blood, sampled in a trial of the OX40 agonist ivuxolimab. These TCRs come from an adult with an advanced solid tumor such as melanoma, head and neck, liver or kidney cancer.

This chain links TRBV7-8 with TRBJ2-2; a weak D match, TRBD1 (7 bases). Germline V gives CDR1 SGHVS, CDR2 FQNEAQ. The CDR3 has 16 residues. Trimming took 5 bases from V and 5 from J, leaving 18 bases between them. CDR3 coding DNA: TGTGCCAGCAGCAAAAGGGCAGGGGGGCTAACCGGGGAGCTGTTTTTT. Its protein product is CASSKRAGGLTGELFF.

The chain carries TRBV18 and TRBJ2-7; 7 positions match TRBD2. The CDR3 spans 14 residues. Germline V gene data show CDR1 as KGHSH and CDR2 as LQKENI. V shed 3 bases and J 4 bases; nucleotides not matched to a gene: 6. CDR3 residues: CASSPAGRAYEQYF. The CDR3 DNA follows: TGTGCCAGCTCACCCGCGGGGAGGGCGTACGAGCAGTACTTC. The full variable domain, in which reference TRBV18 and TRBJ2-7 provide the parts outside the CDR3, is NAGVMQNPRHLVRRRGQEARLRCSPMKGHSHVYWYRQLPEEGLKFMVYLQKENIIDESGMPKERFSAEFPKEGPSILRIQQVVRGDSAAYFCASSPAGRAYEQYFGPGTRLTVT.

This clone was seen only a few times. The chain couples TRBV2 to TRBJ1-2; D gene unclear. The CDR3 totals 12 residues. V lost 2 bases, J lost 7 bases, and 8 bases lay in between. The V gene's germline CDR1 is SNHLY and CDR2 FYNNEI. The CDR3: CASSENWGGYTF. DNA of the CDR3: TGTGCCAGCAGTGAAAACTGGGGTGGCTACACCTTC. The full variable domain, completed using reference TRBV2 and TRBJ1-2, is EPEVTQTPSHQVTQMGQEVILRCVPISNHLYFYWYRQILGQKVEFLVSFYNNEISEKSEIFDDQFSVERPDGSNFTLKIRSTKLEDSAMYFCASSENWGGYTFGSGTRLTVV.

The chain has TRBV5-6 and TRBJ1-5; D remains unclear. The V gene lost 4 bases and the J gene lost 4 bases, with 12 bases spanning the gap. Germline CDR1 and CDR2: SGHDT and YYEEEE. The CDR3 has 14 residues. The DNA for the CDR3 is TGTGCCAGCAGCCCCGGGAACTTAAATCAGCCCCAGCATTTT. Its translation: CASSPGNLNQPQHF.

This clone showed up just a few times. The chain combines TRBV2 with TRBJ1-5; unclear D gene. V lost 4 bases to trimming and J lost 4 bases, with 8 bases between them. Looked up from germline, CDR1 is SNHLY and CDR2 is FYNNEI. CDR3 length: 13 residues. The CDR3 sequence is CASSVWANQPQHF. CDR3 DNA: TGTGCCAGCAGTGTCTGGGCGAATCAGCCCCAGCATTTT.

The chain uses TRBV11-3 and TRBJ2-1; tentatively, D is TRBD2 (5 bases). Trimming shortened V by 5 bases and J by 5 bases, and 10 bases separated the two germline ends. This CDR3 has 13 residues. Germline values: CDR1 SGHNT, CDR2 YENEEA. CDR3 loop: CASSINSDNEQFF. The CDR3 bases are TGTGCCAGCAGCATCAATAGCGACAATGAGCAGTTCTTC.

This chain uses TRBV9 with TRBJ2-1; weak D call: TRBD2 (5 bases). The CDR3 has 14 amino acids. Looked up from germline, CDR1 is SGDLS and CDR2 is YYNGEE. The V end lost 4 bases, the J end lost 8 bases, and 16 bases lay between the germline ends. The CDR3 DNA is TGTGCCAGCAGCCCCAGACGCGGGTCGGATGAGCAGTTCTTC. Residues: CASSPRRGSDEQFF.

Relative to its sample, this clone is medium-sized (0.01 to 0.1%). V is TRBV10-3 and J is TRBJ2-7, with 8 bases aligning to TRBD1. Per germline, CDR1 ENHRY and CDR2 SYGVKD. CDR3 length: 18 residues. With V trimmed by 3 bases and J by 2 bases, 15 bases remained unmatched. Here the CDR3 DNA reads TGTGCCATCAGTGATGGACAGGGTCGCGGCAGGCGGACCTACGAGCAGTACTTC. Protein: CAISDGQGRGRRTYEQYF.

The genes are TRBV6-5 and TRBJ1-1; D ambiguous. This CDR3 comprises 13 residues. V was clipped by 2 bases and J by 9 bases, with 13 bases between them. Germline V lookup: CDR1 MNHEY, CDR2 SVGAGI. The CDR3 region is CASSYLSEIQAFF. DNA of the CDR3: TGTGCCAGCAGTTACCTCTCGGAGATCCAAGCTTTCTTT.

The chain recombines TRBV20-1 with TRBJ1-1, with unresolved D. Germline CDR1 is DFQATT and CDR2 is SNEGSKA (reference sequence). This CDR3 spans 11 amino acids. V lost 2 bases and J 4 bases, leaving 5 bases between the germline ends. CDR3 bases: TGCAGTGCTAGATCGAGCACTGAAGCTTTCTTT. Encoded protein: CSARSSTEAFF.

In this sample, this clone turned up once. The V and J genes are TRBV5-1 and TRBJ2-3, with 8 bases identical to TRBD1. V was clipped by 4 bases and J by 2 bases; unmatched bases: 6. Looked up from germline, CDR1 is SGHRS and CDR2 is YFSETQ. This CDR3 region has 15 residues. In DNA, the CDR3 is TGCGCCAGCAGCATTGGACAGGGCGACACAGATACGCAGTATTTT. Translation gives CASSIGQGDTDTQYF.

The chain couples TRBV5-8 to TRBJ2-1, with D possibly matching TRBD2 (6 bases). Trimming shortened V by 3 bases and J by 1 base, and 11 bases separated the two germline ends. This CDR3 comprises 15 residues. CDR1 and CDR2 (germline): SGHTS, YDEGEE. The CDR3 bases are TGTGCCAGCAGCTATACGGGAGTATCCTACAATGAGCAGTTCTTC. Residues: CASSYTGVSYNEQFF.

The chain uses TRBV4-1 and TRBJ2-4; D unresolved. Germline V gives CDR1 MGHRA, CDR2 YSYEKL. This CDR3 comprises 12 residues. V lost 0 bases, J lost 6 bases, and 3 bases lay in between. DNA for the CDR3: TGCGCCAGCAGCCAAGACCCAAACATTCAGTACTTC. Protein sequence: CASSQDPNIQYF.

The rearrangement links TRBV7-9 to TRBJ1-1, with TRBD1 as a possible D gene (6 bases). Germline V gives CDR1 SEHNR, CDR2 FQNEAQ (reference sequence). V shed 5 bases and J shed 3 bases, with 13 bases lying between them. This CDR3 is built from 14 residues. CDR3 DNA: TGTGCCAGCAGCATCTCAGGGGTCGACACTGAAGCTTTCTTT. The encoded protein is CASSISGVDTEAFF. The full variable domain, its missing parts supplied by reference TRBV7-9 and TRBJ1-1, is DTGVSQNPRHKITKRGQNVTFRCDPISEHNRLYWYRQTLGQGPEFLTYFQNEAQLEKSRLLSDRFSAERPKGSFSTLEIQRTEQGDSAMYLCASSISGVDTEAFFGQGTRLTVV.

The rearrangement uses TRBV7-6 and TRBJ2-1; 13 bases match TRBD2. The CDR3 sequence is 17 residues long. The V segment lost 3 bases and the J segment 4 bases; nucleotides outside the gene matches: 6. CDR1 and CDR2 from the germline V gene are SGHVS and FNYEAQ. The DNA of the CDR3 is TGTGCCAGCAGCTTGGCTAGGACTAGCGGGGGTTACAATGAGCAGTTCTTC. Translated: CASSLARTSGGYNEQFF.

The rearrangement uses TRBV2 and TRBJ1-5, with TRBD1 identical over 7 bases. J was trimmed by 1 base and V by 4 bases; bases with no gene match: 1. Germline CDR1 and CDR2: SNHLY and FYNNEI. CDR3 length: 14 residues. The CDR3 coding sequence is TGTGCCAGCAGTGGGACAGGCAGCAATCAGCCCCAGCATTTT. This codes for CASSGTGSNQPQHF.

The chain combines TRBV6-5 with TRBJ2-7; 9 nucleotides align to TRBD1. This CDR3 comprises 15 residues. Germline lookup yields CDR1 MNHEY and CDR2 SVGAGI. V lost 0 bases and J lost 5; bases outside the gene matches: 5. CDR3: CASSYSGTGLHEQYF. The CDR3 nucleotides are TGTGCCAGCAGTTACTCGGGGACAGGGTTGCACGAGCAGTACTTC.

This sequence joins TRBV27 and TRBJ2-1, with 10 positions matching TRBD2. The CDR3 is 15 amino acids. V dropped 8 bases and J dropped 6; count of bases not matched to a gene: 10. Looked up from germline, CDR1 is MNHEY and CDR2 is SMNVEV (reference sequence). The CDR3 DNA follows: TGTGCCAGCCCCCCCCCTAGCGGGAGTACCAATGAGCAGTTCTTC. Its translation is CASPPPSGSTNEQFF.

The genes are TRBV29-1 and TRBJ1-1, with D perhaps matching TRBD1 (5 bases). Germline V gene lookup returns CDR1 SQVTM and CDR2 ANQGSEA. The CDR3 sequence is 13 residues long. V lost 0 bases, J lost 11 bases, and 16 bases lay in between. In DNA form, the CDR3 reads TGCAGCGTTGAAGATTCTGGGGCGAGGCTGGCTTTCTTT. This encodes CSVEDSGARLAFF.

This CDR3 reads CASSVTASYEQYF. CDR3 nucleotides: TGTGCCAGCAGCGTTACAGCCTCCTACGAGCAGTACTTC. V usage is TRBV9 and J usage is TRBJ2-7; D remains ambiguous. Germline CDR1 SGDLS, CDR2 YYNGEE. Trimming removed 2 bases from V and 0 bases from J, with 6 bases in between. This CDR3 has 13 amino acids.

The rearrangement links TRBV29-1 to TRBJ1-3, with TRBD1 matching over 12 bases. CDR1 SQVTM and CDR2 ANQGSEA come from the germline V gene. V gave up 7 bases and J gave up 0 bases; unmatched junction bases: 4. The length of the CDR3 is 15 residues. The CDR3 here is CSGGTGGDSGNTIYF. The CDR3 DNA reads TGCAGCGGCGGGACAGGGGGCGACTCTGGAAACACCATATATTTT.

The chain is built from TRBV7-2 and TRBJ2-2; no definite D call. The germline CDR1 and CDR2 sequences are SGHTA and FQGNSA. CDR3 length: 12 amino acids. Trimming removed 4 bases at V and 3 bases at J, with 3 bases between. The CDR3 loop reads CASSYDTGELFF. The DNA of the CDR3 is TGTGCCAGCAGCTATGACACCGGGGAGCTGTTTTTT.

The chain has TRBV4-3 and TRBJ2-3, with D unresolved. V shed 0 bases and J shed 0 bases, with 10 bases lying between them. Germline V lookup: CDR1 LGHNA, CDR2 YSLEER. The CDR3 is made up of 16 amino acids. The CDR3, as DNA: TGCGCCAGCAGCCAAGATGGCAGGCGGAGCACAGATACGCAGTATTTT. This sequence encodes CASSQDGRRSTDTQYF.

Comment on this clone: The germline gene is not matched at one end of the junction; a read error may be the cause. The rearrangement links TRBV27 to TRBJ2-5, with D possibly TRBD2 on 5 matching bases. Germline loops: CDR1 MNHEY, CDR2 SMNVEV (reference sequence). The CDR3 covers 15 residues. CDR3 coding DNA: TGTGCCAGCAGTTTGAGAAGCGGACCACAAGTGACCCAGTACTTC. It encodes CASSLRSGPQVTQYF.